Listed below are T cell receptor beta chains from one sample, sequenced in a study of CD8 T cells in ankylosing spondylitis. Using its own MiXCR run on the 5' RACE reads, TCRdb lists one record per CDR3 protein. The repertoire holds about 250,000 distinct CDR3 sequences, with 30% to 40% as singletons. Input material: blood, either unsorted or a sorted T cell fraction (not recorded which). All receptors derive from a male donor with ankylosing spondylitis or in good health (not recorded which). The CDR3 runs from the conserved cysteine through the conserved F or W. D genes are given only for firm matches. Size is stated for part of the rows, as once, few or many counts, or as a class when the clone is expanded.

j_gene: TRBJ2-1
abundance: few
v_gene: TRBV7-8
d_gene: TRBD1
CDR3aa: CAIRGQGNEQFF
CDR3nt: TGTGCCATCCGAGGACAGGGCAATGAGCAGTTCTTC

j_gene: TRBJ1-3
abundance: .
v_gene: TRBV7-3
d_gene: .
CDR3aa: CANRIAGPGNTIYF
CDR3nt: TGTGCCAACAGAATTGCGGGGCCCGGAAACACCATATATTTT

j_gene: TRBJ2-7
abundance: .
v_gene: TRBV11-2
d_gene: .
CDR3aa: CASNSIRGGGYEQYF
CDR3nt: TGTGCCAGCAACTCTATCAGGGGCGGTGGATACGAGCAGTACTTC

j_gene: TRBJ2-3
abundance: .
v_gene: TRBV29-1
d_gene: .
CDR3aa: CSVVQSTDTQYF
CDR3nt: TGCAGCGTTGTCCAGAGCACAGATACGCAGTATTTT

j_gene: TRBJ2-5
abundance: .
v_gene: TRBV7-3
d_gene: TRBD2
CDR3aa: CASSFTGGETQYF
CDR3nt: TGTGCCAGCAGCTTTACGGGGGGGGAGACCCAGTACTTC

j_gene: TRBJ2-7
abundance: .
v_gene: TRBV5-5
d_gene: TRBD1
CDR3aa: CASSFQGQILSSYEQYF
CDR3nt: TGTGCCAGCAGCTTCCAGGGACAGATCCTGAGCTCCTACGAGCAGTACTTC

j_gene: TRBJ2-2
abundance: .
v_gene: TRBV25-1
d_gene: .
CDR3aa: CASSDLGGYHTGELFF
CDR3nt: TGTGCCAGCAGTGATCTCGGAGGGTATCACACCGGGGAGCTGTTTTTT

j_gene: TRBJ2-5
abundance: .
v_gene: TRBV19
d_gene: .
CDR3aa: CASRSTNQETQYF
CDR3nt: TGTGCCAGTAGATCCACCAACCAAGAGACCCAGTACTTC

j_gene: TRBJ2-5
abundance: few
v_gene: TRBV6-5
d_gene: .
CDR3aa: CASSYSARGEATQYF
CDR3nt: TGTGCCAGCAGTTACTCAGCCAGGGGAGAAGCGACCCAGTACTTC

j_gene: TRBJ2-3
abundance: .
v_gene: TRBV2
d_gene: TRBD1
CDR3aa: CASGRDRASTDTQYF
CDR3nt: TGTGCCAGCGGGAGGGACAGGGCTAGCACAGATACGCAGTATTTT

j_gene: TRBJ2-3
abundance: .
v_gene: TRBV10-3
d_gene: .
CDR3aa: CAISESGTITDTQYF
CDR3nt: TGTGCCATCAGTGAGTCGGGCACAATCACAGATACGCAGTATTTT

j_gene: TRBJ2-3
abundance: .
v_gene: TRBV5-1
d_gene: .
CDR3aa: CASSLPDYTDTQYF
CDR3nt: TGCGCCAGCAGCTTGCCGGATTACACAGATACGCAGTATTTT

j_gene: TRBJ1-6
abundance: .
v_gene: TRBV15
d_gene: .
CDR3aa: CATSSRGGGVNLRLHF
CDR3nt: TGTGCCACCAGCTCCCGTGGGGGGGGCGTGAATTTACGCCTCCACTTT

j_gene: TRBJ2-1
abundance: few
v_gene: TRBV20-1
d_gene: .
CDR3aa: CSARGELLSSYNEQFF
CDR3nt: TGCAGTGCTAGGGGAGAACTCCTTAGCTCCTACAATGAGCAGTTCTTC

j_gene: TRBJ2-3
abundance: .
v_gene: TRBV29-1
d_gene: TRBD1
CDR3aa: CSVVGGGQGDDTQYF
CDR3nt: TGCAGCGTTGTTGGAGGGGGACAGGGAGATGATACGCAGTATTTT

j_gene: TRBJ2-2
abundance: few
v_gene: TRBV15
d_gene: .
CDR3aa: CATSREAFGELFF
CDR3nt: TGTGCCACCAGCAGAGAGGCGTTTGGGGAGCTGTTTTTT

j_gene: TRBJ2-7
abundance: .
v_gene: TRBV7-6
d_gene: .
CDR3aa: CASSLSPGRNEQYF
CDR3nt: TGTGCCAGCAGCTTATCCCCGGGGAGGAACGAGCAGTACTTC

j_gene: TRBJ2-5
abundance: .
v_gene: TRBV5-1
d_gene: .
CDR3aa: CASSLEAAYQETQYF
CDR3nt: TGCGCCAGCAGCTTGGAGGCAGCGTACCAAGAGACCCAGTACTTC

j_gene: TRBJ2-2
abundance: once
v_gene: TRBV29-1
d_gene: .
CDR3aa: CSVGKLTGELFF
CDR3nt: TGCAGCGTAGGAAAACTCACCGGGGAGCTGTTTTTT

j_gene: TRBJ2-7
abundance: few
v_gene: TRBV7-8
d_gene: TRBD2
CDR3aa: CASSPRTGGGRTYEQYF
CDR3nt: TGTGCCAGCAGCCCCAGGACCGGCGGGGGGCGAACCTACGAGCAGTACTTC

j_gene: TRBJ1-1
abundance: few
v_gene: TRBV20-1
d_gene: .
CDR3aa: CSARVPLSRRTEAFF
CDR3nt: TGCAGTGCTAGAGTACCGCTTTCACGGCGCACTGAAGCTTTCTTT

j_gene: TRBJ2-1
abundance: .
v_gene: TRBV4-2
d_gene: TRBD2
CDR3aa: CASSQVTSSGGANEQFF
CDR3nt: TGTGCCAGCAGCCAAGTCACTTCTAGCGGGGGTGCGAATGAGCAGTTCTTC

j_gene: TRBJ2-6
abundance: few
v_gene: TRBV20-1
d_gene: TRBD1
CDR3aa: CSADRKNSGANVLTF
CDR3nt: TGCAGTGCGGACAGGAAGAATTCTGGGGCCAACGTCCTGACTTTC

j_gene: TRBJ2-1
abundance: .
v_gene: TRBV7-9
d_gene: .
CDR3aa: CASSDQSSYNEQFF
CDR3nt: TGTGCCAGCAGTGATCAGAGCTCCTACAATGAGCAGTTCTTC

j_gene: TRBJ2-7
abundance: few
v_gene: TRBV29-1
d_gene: .
CDR3aa: CSVTPRGAGEQYF
CDR3nt: TGCAGCGTTACACCCAGGGGGGCGGGCGAGCAGTACTTC

j_gene: TRBJ2-7
abundance: .
v_gene: TRBV28
d_gene: .
CDR3aa: CASSSTDGAYEQYF
CDR3nt: TGTGCCAGCAGTTCGACGGACGGAGCCTACGAGCAGTACTTC

j_gene: TRBJ1-1
abundance: few
v_gene: TRBV12-3/TRBV12-4
d_gene: .
CDR3aa: CASSSPTAPEAFF
CDR3nt: TGTGCCAGCAGTTCGCCCACAGCCCCCGAAGCTTTCTTT

j_gene: TRBJ2-3
abundance: few
v_gene: TRBV12-3/TRBV12-4
d_gene: .
CDR3aa: CASSLWGTRSTDTQYF
CDR3nt: TGTGCCAGCAGTTTATGGGGGACAAGGAGCACAGATACGCAGTATTTT

j_gene: TRBJ2-7
abundance: .
v_gene: TRBV28
d_gene: TRBD1
CDR3aa: CASSLTPRQGDRYEQYF
CDR3nt: TGTGCCAGCAGTCTCACTCCTCGACAGGGAGACCGCTACGAGCAGTACTTC

j_gene: TRBJ2-7
abundance: few
v_gene: TRBV2
d_gene: .
CDR3aa: CASSLEEAGSYEQYF
CDR3nt: TGTGCCAGCAGCCTCGAGGAGGCCGGAAGCTACGAGCAGTACTTC

j_gene: TRBJ1-2
abundance: .
v_gene: TRBV28
d_gene: .
CDR3aa: CASSPQGATNYGYTF
CDR3nt: TGTGCCAGCAGTCCCCAGGGCGCTACTAACTATGGCTACACCTTC

j_gene: TRBJ1-6
abundance: few
v_gene: TRBV20-1
d_gene: .
CDR3aa: CSATRPQGTGSPLHF
CDR3nt: TGCAGTGCGACCCGCCCGCAGGGCACCGGTTCACCCCTCCACTTT

j_gene: TRBJ1-5
abundance: .
v_gene: TRBV12-3/TRBV12-4
d_gene: .
CDR3aa: CASSLGFRSNQPQHF
CDR3nt: TGTGCCAGCAGTTTAGGGTTCCGTAGCAATCAGCCCCAGCATTTT

j_gene: TRBJ2-2
abundance: .
v_gene: TRBV5-1
d_gene: .
CDR3aa: CASSLRSANTGELFF
CDR3nt: TGCGCCAGCAGCTTGCGGTCGGCGAACACCGGGGAGCTGTTTTTT

j_gene: TRBJ2-7
abundance: .
v_gene: TRBV7-3
d_gene: .
CDR3aa: CASSSPPLGPYEQYF
CDR3nt: TGTGCCAGCAGCTCCCCCCCCCTAGGGCCCTACGAGCAGTACTTC

j_gene: TRBJ1-5
abundance: few
v_gene: TRBV20-1
d_gene: TRBD1
CDR3aa: CSARPPGGAGQPQHF
CDR3nt: TGCAGTGCTAGACCCCCAGGGGGCGCGGGACAGCCCCAGCATTTT

j_gene: TRBJ2-3
abundance: .
v_gene: TRBV5-1
d_gene: .
CDR3aa: CASSLGASTSTDTQYF
CDR3nt: TGCGCCAGCAGCTTGGGGGCATCCACTAGCACAGATACGCAGTATTTT

j_gene: TRBJ1-6
abundance: few
v_gene: TRBV15
d_gene: .
CDR3aa: CATSKGQLNSPLHF
CDR3nt: TGTGCCACCAGCAAGGGCCAGCTTAATTCACCCCTCCACTTT

j_gene: TRBJ1-2
abundance: few
v_gene: TRBV29-1
d_gene: .
CDR3aa: CSVQSGLSKRTHGYTF
CDR3nt: TGCAGCGTTCAATCAGGATTGTCAAAGAGAACCCATGGCTACACCTTC

j_gene: TRBJ2-7
abundance: .
v_gene: TRBV20-1
d_gene: TRBD1
CDR3aa: CSATGTGGYEQYF
CDR3nt: TGCAGTGCTACCGGGACAGGGGGCTACGAGCAGTACTTC

j_gene: TRBJ2-5
abundance: few
v_gene: TRBV18
d_gene: .
CDR3aa: CASSLVPGELQETQYF
CDR3nt: TGTGCCAGCTCACTAGTTCCAGGGGAGCTACAAGAGACCCAGTACTTC

j_gene: TRBJ2-7
abundance: few
v_gene: TRBV15
d_gene: TRBD2
CDR3aa: CATSRDYVYEQYF
CDR3nt: TGTGCCACCAGCCGGGACTACGTCTACGAGCAGTACTTC

j_gene: TRBJ2-7
abundance: .
v_gene: TRBV12-3/TRBV12-4
d_gene: TRBD1
CDR3aa: CASSSTGITDYEQYF
CDR3nt: TGTGCCAGCAGCTCGACAGGGATTACTGACTACGAGCAGTACTTC

j_gene: TRBJ2-2
abundance: .
v_gene: TRBV20-1
d_gene: .
CDR3aa: CSAPYRVRDTGELFF
CDR3nt: TGCAGTGCACCCTACAGGGTACGGGACACCGGGGAGCTGTTTTTT

j_gene: TRBJ2-7
abundance: few
v_gene: TRBV5-6
d_gene: .
CDR3aa: CASSPGDGNYEQYF
CDR3nt: TGTGCCAGCAGCCCGGGGGACGGCAACTACGAGCAGTACTTC

j_gene: TRBJ2-1
abundance: .
v_gene: TRBV7-8
d_gene: TRBD1
CDR3aa: CASSKDRYNEQFF
CDR3nt: TGTGCCAGCAGCAAGGACAGGTACAATGAGCAGTTCTTC

j_gene: TRBJ2-7
abundance: few
v_gene: TRBV12-3/TRBV12-4
d_gene: TRBD1
CDR3aa: CASSARTGPLYEQYF
CDR3nt: TGTGCCAGCAGTGCTAGGACAGGGCCCCTGTACGAGCAGTACTTC

j_gene: TRBJ2-7
abundance: few
v_gene: TRBV20-1
d_gene: .
CDR3aa: CSARPQSSYEQYF
CDR3nt: TGCAGTGCTAGACCGCAAAGCTCCTACGAGCAGTACTTC

j_gene: TRBJ2-7
abundance: few
v_gene: TRBV9
d_gene: .
CDR3aa: CASSSEGGVTYEQYF
CDR3nt: TGTGCCAGCAGCTCAGAAGGGGGGGTGACCTACGAGCAGTACTTC

j_gene: TRBJ1-6
abundance: .
v_gene: TRBV7-9
d_gene: .
CDR3aa: CATSSPTGPYGSPLHF
CDR3nt: TGTGCCACCTCCTCCCCCACAGGGCCATACGGTTCACCCCTCCACTTT

j_gene: TRBJ2-5
abundance: few
v_gene: TRBV12-3/TRBV12-4
d_gene: TRBD2
CDR3aa: CASSSLAGLKETQYF
CDR3nt: TGTGCCAGCAGCTCTCTAGCGGGACTAAAAGAGACCCAGTACTTC

j_gene: TRBJ2-5
abundance: .
v_gene: TRBV15
d_gene: TRBD1
CDR3aa: CATSRGRTGQETQYF
CDR3nt: TGTGCCACCAGCAGAGGACGGACAGGACAAGAGACCCAGTACTTC

j_gene: TRBJ2-5
abundance: .
v_gene: TRBV12-3/TRBV12-4
d_gene: TRBD1
CDR3aa: CASSLTRGRRETQYF
CDR3nt: TGTGCCAGCAGTTTAACCAGGGGGCGCCGGGAGACCCAGTACTTC

j_gene: TRBJ1-1
abundance: few
v_gene: TRBV30
d_gene: .
CDR3aa: CAHEAGNILEAFF
CDR3nt: TGTGCCCACGAAGCAGGGAACATTCTCGAAGCTTTCTTT

j_gene: TRBJ2-7
abundance: few
v_gene: TRBV27
d_gene: .
CDR3aa: CASSSQSYEQYF
CDR3nt: TGTGCCAGCAGTTCGCAAAGCTACGAGCAGTACTTC